This TCR beta chain originates from a study of OX40 agonist ivuxolimab in advanced cancers. About the study: Head and neck, renal cell, melanoma or hepatocellular carcinoma were the cancers that dose-escalation patients had. Partial responses were achieved by three patients: one hepatocellular carcinoma, two cutaneous melanoma. Findings and limits, study-wide: Clonal expansion among partial responders at 0.1-3.0 mg/kg ranked near the lowest.

Germline V gene sequence: CDR1 LNHDA, CDR2 SQIVND (reference sequence). Deletions cut 3 bases from V and 6 bases from J, with 11 bases between. This CDR3 is 13 amino acids long. Assay used: immunoSEQ multiplex PCR; TCRdb lists only in-frame clones, some missing. The table lists around 61,000 clones, about 90% of them singletons. Note on this clone: As yet, its antigen is unknown.

V gene TRBV19 combines with J gene TRBJ1-1, with D perhaps matching TRBD1 (5 bases). Sequences were derived from CD4+ or CD8+ T cells sorted from blood, sampled in a trial of the OX40 agonist ivuxolimab. This clonotype was sampled from an adult with an advanced solid tumor such as melanoma, head and neck, liver or kidney cancer. The CDR3: CASSILQGSEAFF. For the CDR3, the DNA is TGTGCCAGTAGTATTCTGCAGGGTTCTGAAGCTTTCTTT.